This TCR beta chain was sequenced in a study of blood T cell repertoires in COVID-19. The overall study: Italy, Spain and the United States were the sources of the convalescent and acute COVID-19 samples. The analysed material was cDNA or gDNA that came from T cells, B-cell-depleted T cells, or PBMCs.

Remarks on this clone: Within the sample, other DNA sequences also encode this same CDR3.

Sequencing used immunoSEQ multiplex PCR; TCRdb keeps in-frame clones, though not all of them. This sample yields approximately 160,000 clones, of which approximately 80% are seen a single time; under 3.5% belongs to the top ten. This CDR3 contains 13 residues. Losses at the gene ends were 0 bases for V and 8 bases for J; bases not matched to a gene: 3. CDR1 is SGHRS, CDR2 YFSETQ, per germline. The chain uses TRBV5-1 and TRBJ1-1; 8 bases are shared with TRBD1. Sequenced: peripheral blood. The sequence derives from a woman aged 55-75 years with acute or convalescent COVID-19. The CDR3 sequence is CASSLGGQGEAFF. The CDR3 DNA follows: TGCGCCAGCAGCTTGGGCGGACAGGGAGAAGCTTTCTTT.